The 27 T cell receptor beta chains below were found in one sample sequenced in a study of regulatory T cells in long-lasting Graves disease. CDR3 regions were amplified by Arm-PCR using iRepertoire HTBI primers to build TCR beta libraries. Using its own MiXCR run on the multiplex PCR reads, TCRdb lists one record per CDR3 protein. Here the sample spans approximately 360,000 distinct CDR3 sequences, roughly 23% being singletons. The time point was: persistent/refractory GD, antithyroid drugs over 5 years with positive TRAb. Generation of the TCR library employed RNA extracted from PBMCs. The sample in question was peripheral blood mononuclear cells (PBMCs), obtained when the disease was refractory, from a patient treated with antithyroid drugs. Source of these receptors: a woman in her thirties or forties with Graves disease.

The chain links TRBV7-9 to TRBJ2-3; TRBD2 agrees at 9 bases. This CDR3 has 18 residues. V lost 5 bases and J lost 3; bases outside the gene matches: 15. The germline V gene encodes CDR1 SEHNR and CDR2 FQNEAQ (reference sequence). The CDR3 reads CASSKPGPSGIKTDTQYF. CDR3 DNA: TGTGCCAGCAGCAAACCAGGCCCTAGCGGGATAAAGACAGATACGCAGTATTTT.

This chain joins TRBV18 and TRBJ2-2; 12 bases are shared with TRBD2. CDR1 and CDR2 from the germline V gene are KGHSH and LQKENI. This CDR3 comprises 16 residues. Trimming cost V 2 bases and J 4 bases; bases outside gene matches: 2. CDR3 in DNA: TGTGCCAGCTCACCAGGACTAGCGGGGCCCACCGGGGAGCTGTTTTTT. This sequence encodes CASSPGLAGPTGELFF.

The chain has TRBV7-6 and TRBJ1-1, with 11 bases identical to TRBD1. The CDR3 is 17 residues long. V trimming: 4 bases; J trimming: 0 bases; junction bases outside the gene matches: 7. Germline loops: CDR1 SGHVS, CDR2 FNYEAQ. The CDR3 here is CASSYRTGGPLNTEAFF. As DNA, the CDR3 is TGTGCCAGCAGCTACAGGACAGGGGGCCCCTTGAACACTGAAGCTTTCTTT.

This clonotype was recorded many times. The rearrangement joins TRBV10-3 to TRBJ2-5; 7 nucleotides match TRBD1. Germline-derived CDR1 and CDR2 are ENHRY and SYGVKD. The V segment lost 6 bases and the J segment 4 bases; nucleotides outside the gene matches: 2. This CDR3 region has 12 residues. CDR3 sequence: CAIRNRGETQYF. The CDR3 nucleotides read TGTGCCATCAGAAACAGGGGAGAGACCCAGTACTTC.

This clonotype was found many times. J is TRBJ2-5 and V is TRBV2; tentatively, D is TRBD1 or TRBD2 (6 bases each). CDR1 is SNHLY, CDR2 FYNNEI, per germline. Trimming shortened V by 6 bases and J by 7 bases, and 12 bases separated the two germline ends. The CDR3 loop spans 12 amino acids. CDR3 amino acids: CASREGGRTQYF. In DNA form, the CDR3 reads TGTGCCAGCAGGGAGGGGGGCCGGACCCAGTACTTC.

The chain carries TRBV19 and TRBJ1-5; D unresolved. V dropped 2 bases and J dropped 2 bases, with 10 bases sitting between them. CDR1 is LNHDA, CDR2 SQIVND, per germline (reference sequence). This CDR3 contains 15 residues. The CDR3 here is CASSIWDSRNQPQHF. The DNA for the CDR3 is TGTGCCAGTAGTATATGGGATAGTCGCAATCAGCCCCAGCATTTT.

This chain connects TRBV20-1 to TRBJ1-3; D gene ambiguous. The V end lost 3 bases, the J end lost 4 bases, and 13 bases lay between the germline ends. Germline CDR1 is DFQATT and CDR2 is SNEGSKA (reference sequence). CDR3 length: 14 amino acids. CDR3 in DNA: TGCAGTGCTAGGGTTACGGGGAAAGGAAACACCATATATTTT. It codes for CSARVTGKGNTIYF.

This clonotype was seen many times. The genes are TRBV28 and TRBJ1-2; 9 nucleotides agree with TRBD1. The CDR3 length is 14 residues. The V segment lost 5 bases and the J segment 4 bases; nucleotides outside the gene matches: 5. Germline CDR1 reads MDHEN; CDR2 reads SYDVKM. In DNA, the CDR3 is TGTGCCAGCAGTCCCGGGACAGGGCTCTATGGCTACACCTTC. This gives the protein CASSPGTGLYGYTF.

Only a few counts were recorded for this clonotype. DNA of the CDR3: TGTGCCAGCAGTTTGCTAGCGGGATTTTACAATGAGCAGTTCTTC. This encodes CASSLLAGFYNEQFF. The chain couples TRBV28 to TRBJ2-1, with TRBD2 matching 9 bases. The CDR3 sequence is 15 residues long. Germline CDR1 and CDR2: MDHEN and SYDVKM. Germline trimming cut 3 bases from V and 4 bases from J; bases unmatched to any gene: 4.

V and J are TRBV5-6 and TRBJ1-1, with D unclear. Germline values: CDR1 SGHDT, CDR2 YYEEEE. Trimming cost V 0 bases and J 4 bases, with 16 bases left between them. CDR3 length equals 16 residues. CDR3 bases: TGTGCCAGCAGCTTGGGAGGACTGCTTAGAAGCACTGAAGCTTTCTTT. It translates to CASSLGGLLRSTEAFF.

The rearrangement links TRBV7-2 to TRBJ2-7; D is uncertain. Per germline, CDR1 SGHTA and CDR2 FQGNSA. Trimming stripped 3 bases from V and 6 bases from J, with 21 bases between. CDR3 length equals 16 residues. The CDR3 DNA reads TGTGCCAGCAGCTTTTTACTCGGAAAGTCCCAATGCGAGCAGTACTTC. It is translated as CASSFLLGKSQCEQYF.

About this clonotype itself: Sequence at one end of the junction differs from germline and may be a read error. This rearrangement joins TRBV20-1 to TRBJ2-1; D might be TRBD2 (5 bases). CDR1 is DFQATT and CDR2 is SNEGSKA in the germline V gene (reference sequence). The CDR3 totals 12 residues. Here the CDR3 reads CSTRDLEHEQFF. CDR3 in DNA: TGCAGTACTAGAGATTTAGAACATGAGCAGTTCTTC.

This clonotype came up a few times. This chain joins TRBV30 and TRBJ2-2; a weak D match, TRBD1 (5 bases). The CDR3 covers 15 residues. CDR1 GTSNPN and CDR2 SVGIG come from the germline V gene (reference sequence). Between the trimmed V and J ends, which lost 4 bases and 5 bases, there was a span of 17 bases. CDR3 amino acids: CAWNRFRVETGELFF. CDR3 DNA sequence: TGTGCCTGGAACAGGTTTCGGGTTGAGACCGGGGAGCTGTTTTTT. Supplemented by reference TRBV30 and TRBJ2-2, the full variable domain reads SQTIHQWPATLVQPVGSPLSLECTVEGTSNPNLYWYRQAAGRGLQLLFYSVGIGQISSEVPQNLSASRPQDRQFILSSKKLLLSDSGFYLCAWNRFRVETGELFFGEGSRLTVL.

This clonotype was seen ten or more times. The chain carries TRBV11-2 and TRBJ2-7; 7 nucleotides match TRBD1. CDR1 and CDR2 (germline): SGHAT, FQNNGV. Trimming took 1 base from V and 3 from J; bases not matched to a gene: 9. The CDR3 extends over 16 amino acids. The CDR3 coding sequence is TGTGCCAGCAGCTTAGTTAGTAGACAGGGTAGCTACGAGCAGTACTTC. This gives the protein CASSLVSRQGSYEQYF.

This clonotype was picked up many times. This sequence joins TRBV2 and TRBJ2-7; unclear D gene. There are 12 residues in the CDR3. Between the trimmed V and J ends, which lost 1 base and 3 bases, there was a span of 4 bases. Germline CDR1 and CDR2: SNHLY and FYNNEI. CDR3 DNA sequence: TGTGCCAGCAGTGAAGGAGTCTACGAGCAGTACTTC. Its translation: CASSEGVYEQYF.

In regard to this clonotype: A much larger clone sits a single nucleotide away, making a read error possible. This chain links TRBV7-9 with TRBJ2-5, with 16 bases lining up with TRBD2. V trimming: 11 bases; J trimming: 0 bases; junction bases outside the gene matches: 15. The CDR3 spans 19 residues. From germline, CDR1 is SEHNR and CDR2 FQNEAQ (reference sequence). CDR3 region: CAGSLEGLAGGKYQETQYF. The DNA for the CDR3 is TGTGCCGGCTCCCTAGAGGGACTAGCGGGAGGGAAGTACCAAGAGACCCAGTACTTC.

Ten or more counts support this clonotype. This sequence joins TRBV28 and TRBJ1-4; weak D call: TRBD1 (5 bases). Per germline, CDR1 MDHEN and CDR2 SYDVKM. There are 14 residues in the CDR3. V gave up 3 bases and J gave up 5 bases, with 10 bases separating them. This CDR3 reads CASSFLGANEKLFF. DNA for the CDR3: TGTGCCAGCAGTTTCCTTGGGGCAAATGAAAAACTGTTTTTT.

In DNA, the CDR3 is TGTGCCAGCAGTGTGGAGACGTTCTACGAGCAGTACTTC. It codes for CASSVETFYEQYF. The chain carries TRBV2 and TRBJ2-7, with unresolved D. V was trimmed by 4 bases and J by 3 bases, leaving 10 bases between them. The CDR3 loop spans 13 amino acids. The V gene's germline CDR1 is SNHLY and CDR2 FYNNEI.

A word on this clonotype: A clone one base away is much larger, so this may be a read error. The chain is built from TRBV28 and TRBJ1-5, with D unresolved. CDR3 length equals 14 residues. Germline CDR1 reads MDHEN; CDR2 reads SYDVKM. The CDR3 region has the DNA TGTACCAGCAGTTTCCGGTATGGCAATCAGCCCCAGCATTTT. Amino acids: CTSSFRYGNQPQHF.

This clonotype was recorded many times. The chain links TRBV28 to TRBJ2-7, with a possible D match to TRBD2 (6 bases). Germline lookup yields CDR1 MDHEN and CDR2 SYDVKM. There are 18 residues in the CDR3. The V gene lost 5 bases and the J gene lost 4 bases, with 27 bases spanning the gap. CDR3 bases: TGTGCCAGCAGTCCCCTCAGGGACTTTTACCTGATGACTTACGAGCAGTACTTC. Amino acid sequence: CASSPLRDFYLMTYEQYF.

This clonotype came up many times. V and J are TRBV3-1 and TRBJ1-2; D unresolved. CDR3 length: 13 amino acids. V lost 1 base to trimming and J lost 2 bases, with 5 bases between them. CDR1 LGHDT and CDR2 YNNKEL come from the germline V gene (reference sequence). The CDR3 nucleotides are TGTGCCAGCAGCCAAGGAGGGAACTATGGCTACACCTTC. Residues: CASSQGGNYGYTF.

This clonotype was detected only a few times. This sequence joins TRBV4-1 and TRBJ2-5; tentatively, D is TRBD1 (6 bases). Germline-derived CDR1 and CDR2 are MGHRA and YSYEKL. Trimming pared 5 bases from V and 5 bases from J, leaving 15 bases between. The CDR3 has 14 amino acids. The CDR3 loop is CASSYPGQRETQYF. The CDR3 coding sequence is TGCGCCAGCAGCTACCCAGGACAGAGGGAGACCCAGTACTTC.

This clonotype occurred a few times. The rearrangement links TRBV27 to TRBJ2-3; TRBD2 aligns across 7 bases. CDR3 size: 16 residues. The trim removed 3 bases at V and 1 base at J, leaving 7 bases unmatched. The V gene's germline CDR1 is MNHEY and CDR2 SMNVEV (reference sequence). In nucleotides, the CDR3 is TGTGCCAGCAGTTTGAAAAGCGGGACCCGCACAGATACGCAGTATTTT. This translates into CASSLKSGTRTDTQYF.

This chain joins TRBV20-1 and TRBJ1-1; D might be TRBD1 (6 bases). The CDR3 runs 16 residues. The V gene's germline CDR1 is DFQATT and CDR2 SNEGSKA (reference sequence). The V end was cut by 2 bases, the J end by 2 bases, with 18 bases between. This CDR3 is CSARIPIGGHNTEAFF. The DNA for the CDR3 is TGCAGTGCTAGAATTCCCATAGGGGGGCACAACACTGAAGCTTTCTTT.

The chain employs TRBV7-2 and TRBJ1-1, with D possibly TRBD1 on 5 matching bases. Trimming took off 3 bases at V and 0 bases at J, with 11 bases between the two ends. The CDR3 extends over 15 amino acids. Looked up from germline, CDR1 is SGHTA and CDR2 is FQGNSA. As DNA, the CDR3 is TGTGCCAGCAGCTTCTTTTCCAGGGTGAACACTGAAGCTTTCTTT. It translates to CASSFFSRVNTEAFF.

This clonotype was picked up many times. The chain recombines TRBV7-9 with TRBJ2-7; D may be TRBD1 (5 bases). Trimming removed 5 bases from V and 2 bases from J, with 10 bases in between. CDR3 size: 13 residues. Germline-derived CDR1 and CDR2 are SEHNR and FQNEAQ (reference sequence). The CDR3: CASSATATYEQYF. In nucleotides, the CDR3 is TGTGCCAGCAGCGCGACAGCTACCTACGAGCAGTACTTC.

The sample holds many counts of this clonotype. Here the CDR3 DNA reads TGTGCCAGCACCGTTGGCGGGACTAGGATGGGGGAGCTGTTTTTT. Translated: CASTVGGTRMGELFF. J is TRBJ2-2 and V is TRBV6-1, with 8 bases aligning to TRBD2. From germline, CDR1 is MNHNS and CDR2 SASEGT. This CDR3 contains 15 residues. V lost 7 bases, J lost 8 bases, and 12 bases stayed unmatched.